This T cell receptor beta chain was sequenced for a study of shared clonotypes between healthy human individuals. Across the study: The study used three CD4 naive, three CD4 memory, two CD8 naive and one CD8 memory plate per donor.

Trimming left V 1 base short and J 6 bases short, with 14 bases between. The CDR3 covers 15 residues. Per the germline V gene, CDR1 is KGHSH and CDR2 is LQKENI. Splitting of CD4+ cells produced CD45RA+ naive and CD45RA-negative memory subsets. Libraries were prepared by immunoSEQ multiplex PCR; TCRdb keeps only in-frame clonotypes and omits some of them. The table includes 600,000 to 750,000 clones, approximately 72% detected once. Comment on this clone: Its antigen is undetermined.

Study results and limitations: Enrolling few donors narrowed the genetic and exposure-history diversity that was represented.

This TCR derives from a woman aged 30 to 39 in good health. Sequencing input: memory CD4+ T cells sorted from blood. Subset indicated: CD45RA-negative fraction. The chain joins TRBV18 to TRBJ2-3, with a tentative D call TRBD1 (5 bases). The CDR3 region has the DNA TGTGCCAGCTCACCACTGCGGACACCCGGGGATACGCAGTATTTT. It codes for CASSPLRTPGDTQYF. The whole variable domain, filled in from reference TRBV18 and TRBJ2-3, reads NAGVMQNPRHLVRRRGQEARLRCSPMKGHSHVYWYRQLPEEGLKFMVYLQKENIIDESGMPKERFSAEFPKEGPSILRIQQVVRGDSAAYFCASSPLRTPGDTQYFGPGTRLTVL.